Sequencing of this T cell receptor (beta chain) was carried out in a study of spatial heterogeneity in lung cancer (dated by TCRdb to about 2019). Turning to the overall study: Donors were some 78 patients with early-stage, untreated non-small cell lung cancer from the lung TRACERx cohort. Nonsynonymous mutation counts, determined by whole-exome sequencing of tumor tissue, were related to TCR repertoire features. Follow-up PBMC samples were sequenced whenever available, and the median time to follow-up was roughly 2 years after resection. Both alpha and beta chains were TCR-sequenced in samples taken at surgery, namely 220 tumor regions, under 80 matched nontumor lung samples and 55 to 60 PBMC samples. More beta-chain than alpha-chain transcripts were consistently detected, likely reflecting higher beta-chain transcript abundance. In the raw uncorrected reads, each unique combination of TCR and UMI appeared on average more than ten times. The study quantitatively compared TCR alpha and beta repertoires across multiple tumor regions, matched nontumor lung and blood in non-small cell lung cancer.

Receptor libraries were prepared by 5' RACE. The run used a NextSeq 500. The TCR library protocol attached a unique molecular identifier to each TCR cDNA molecule to allow correction of PCR and sequencing errors. The authors' analysis ran thus. TCR identification, UMI-based error correction and CDR3 extraction were all carried out with Decombinator tools. Expanded TCRs were defined as those above a frequency of 2 per 1,000, corresponding to the top 1% of the tumor frequency distribution. Renyi diversity was computed with the R vegan package after each repertoire had been subsampled 100 times to 5,000 TCRs. CDR3 similarity networks were built from amino acid triplet string-kernel similarity, connecting CDR3s with pairwise similarity above 0.82. Starting from the raw public reads, TCRdb applied fastp trimming at Q25, assembled clones with MiXCR and retained in-frame beta chains. Rows matching on CDR3 protein sequence are summarized as one entry with the most common DNA and genes. TCRdb's processing, not the authors', yielded these V and J calls. The sample data list around 100,000 distinct CDR3 sequences, and about 10% of these were observed just once. The leading ten clones occupy 24% of the sample.

In regard to this clonotype: The specificity of this receptor is unknown. No base-level quality is on record; no much larger clone is a single base apart.

The CDR3 covers 17 residues, taking in both the cysteine and the phenylalanine. The sequence is cut down to CDR3 DNA, 51 bases in frame from base 1. Trimming takes 0 bases from V and 8 bases from J, and the germline ends sit 22 bases apart. The germline V gene yields SGHTA for CDR1 and FQGNSA for CDR2. Taken with the paper, the label for time point translates to: blood at routine non-recurrence follow-up after resection. Without any cell sorting, TCR sequencing was performed on whole RNA extracted either from tumor and nontumor lung tissue or from cryopreserved PBMC samples. Only patients with enough RNA available from two or more tumor regions were chosen for TCR sequencing. Results the study describes overall, beyond this receptor: Ubiquitous expanded tumor TCRs showed up in blood more often at tumor resection than at routine follow-up. Additional single-cell paired TCR alpha and beta sequencing was considered necessary to confirm, at a functional level, the hypothesis that regional TCRs recognize regional mutations. Only roughly 15 patients were included in the comparisons of baseline and follow-up blood repertoires.

This specimen consisted of PBMCs, obtained at follow-up. The V gene is TRBV7-2 and the J gene is TRBJ1-1; no D gene can be assigned with confidence. The clonotype was recovered from a female donor with early-stage non-small cell lung cancer. The CDR3 reads as follows: CASSLASGESLPREAFF. The DNA sequence reads TGTGCCAGCAGCTTAGCTTCCGGAGAGTCCCTACCGAGAGAAGCTTTCTTT.